The 25 T cell receptor beta chains below all came from one sample that was sequenced in a study of T cell clonality in common variable immunodeficiency. Data came from immunoSEQ multiplex PCR; TCRdb stores just in-frame clones and leaves some out. The sample shows about 35,000 clones, none of them appearing just once. Sequencing was carried out using peripheral blood mononuclear cells. Receptor source: a person aged 18 to 69 in good health.

This clone was seen many times. The read stops 3 residues short of the end of the CDR3; the missing end is completed from the germline J gene. The chain employs TRBV4-2 and TRBJ2-7; 8 bases map to TRBD2. J was trimmed by 6 bases and V by 4 bases; bases with no gene match: 17. The CDR3 has 17 residues. CDR1 and CDR2 from the germline V gene are LGHNA and YNFKEQ. The chain's CDR3 is CASSPKSQLAGSAEQYF. Incomplete CDR3 DNA: TGTGCCAGCAGCCCTAAGAGTCAATTAGCGGGGAGCGCCGAG.

This clone has a count of ten or more. The CDR3 end falls 3 residues outside the read, so it is completed with the germline J gene. The chain combines TRBV28 with TRBJ2-2; TRBD2 might be the D (6 bases). The ends were cut back, 7 bases at V and 5 bases at J, with 20 bases in the middle. CDR3 length: 16 residues. Germline CDR1 reads MDHEN; CDR2 reads SYDVKM. The CDR3 here is CASIPSGHRGTGELFF. CDR3 DNA, as far as it was read: TGTGCCAGCATTCCATCAGGACACCGGGGGACCGGGGAG. The variable domain in full, completed from reference TRBV28 and TRBJ2-2, reads DVKVTQSSRYLVKRTGEKVFLECVQDMDHENMFWYRQDPGLGLRLIYFSYDVKMKEKGDIPEGYSVSREKKERFSLILESASTNQTSMYLCASIPSGHRGTGELFFGEGSRLTVL.

This clone came up many times. The read ends 3 residues early relative to the CDR3; the germline J gene fills the gap. This chain connects TRBV10-3 to TRBJ2-7; no definite D call. Germline V gene lookup returns CDR1 ENHRY and CDR2 SYGVKD. The CDR3 is 13 residues long. V was cut by 2 bases and J by 0 bases, with 5 bases left in between. Incomplete CDR3 DNA: TGTGCCATCAGTGAGGCAGGCTCCTACGAG. Translated: CAISEAGSYE. From start to end, the CDR3 is CAISEAGSYEQYF.

This clone was recorded many times. The CDR3 end is not reached by the read, which stops 3 residues before it; the germline J gene fills it in. This chain joins TRBV18 and TRBJ1-4; D ambiguous. Trimming left V 6 bases short and J 5 bases short, with 16 bases between. Germline V lookup: CDR1 KGHSH, CDR2 LQKENI. The CDR3 has 15 amino acids. The CDR3 is CASSPAGAGNEKLFF. The CDR3 DNA, read in part, is TGTGCCAGCTCCCCGGCCGGTGCAGGAAATGAAAAA.

This clone was recorded many times. The CDR3 end lies 3 residues beyond the end of the read and is filled in from the germline J gene. The gene calls are TRBV30 and TRBJ2-3, with D possibly TRBD1 on 6 matching bases. The CDR3 covers 15 residues. Germline V gives CDR1 GTSNPN, CDR2 SVGIG (reference sequence). Trimming left V 4 bases short and J 2 bases short, with 16 bases between. The part of the CDR3 DNA that was read is TGTGCCTGGACCCACCGGGACACCTCCACAGATACG. Translating it yields CAWTHRDTSTDT. In full, the CDR3 is CAWTHRDTSTDTQYF.

Comment on this clone: The read ends 3 residues early relative to the CDR3; the germline J gene fills the gap. This sequence joins TRBV2 and TRBJ2-3; 7 bases agree with TRBD2. Germline-derived CDR1 and CDR2 are SNHLY and FYNNEI. V was pared by 7 bases and J by 3 bases, with 4 bases of the junction left unmatched. The CDR3 sequence is 13 residues long. The CDR3 DNA, read in part, is TGTGCCAGCACTGGCGGGAGTACAGATACG. This translates into CASTGGSTDT. The whole CDR3 protein is CASTGGSTDTQYF. Together with reference TRBV2 and TRBJ2-3, the CDR3 gives the full variable domain: EPEVTQTPSHQVTQMGQEVILRCVPISNHLYFYWYRQILGQKVEFLVSFYNNEISEKSEIFDDQFSVERPDGSNFTLKIRSTKLEDSAMYFCASTGGSTDTQYFGPGTRLTVL.

This clone was detected many times. The CDR3 goes on 3 residues after the read ends, and that part is filled in from the germline J gene. The chain employs TRBV12-3 or TRBV12-4 and TRBJ1-5; 10 bases map to TRBD1. V shed 4 bases and J 9 bases; nucleotides not matched to a gene: 0. This CDR3 has 12 residues. This CDR3 reads CASSWDRGPQHF. The sequenced part of the CDR3 DNA is TGTGCCAGCAGTTGGGACAGGGGGCCC.

This clone was recorded many times. The read finishes 3 residues shy of the CDR3 end, and the germline J gene is used to complete it. V usage is TRBV2 and J usage is TRBJ2-7; a possible D gene is TRBD1 (5 bases). Trimming took 4 bases from V and 4 from J, leaving 14 bases between them. This CDR3 contains 14 residues. The germline CDR1 and CDR2 sequences are SNHLY and FYNNEI. CDR3 DNA (partial): TGTGCCAGCAGTGCTCAGGGTGGTCCGTACGAG. Protein product: CASSAQGGPYE. The whole CDR3 sequence is CASSAQGGPYEQYF. Filled out from reference TRBV2 and TRBJ2-7, the complete variable domain reads EPEVTQTPSHQVTQMGQEVILRCVPISNHLYFYWYRQILGQKVEFLVSFYNNEISEKSEIFDDQFSVERPDGSNFTLKIRSTKLEDSAMYFCASSAQGGPYEQYFGPGTRLTVT.

The sample holds many counts of this clone. Read sequence stops 3 residues before the CDR3 end, and the germline J gene provides the missing end. The genes are TRBV18 and TRBJ2-5; D gene unclear. The CDR3 consists of 14 residues. The germline CDR1 and CDR2 sequences are KGHSH and LQKENI. V was shortened by 0 bases and J by 1 base, with 6 bases between the two germline ends. Incomplete CDR3 DNA: TGTGCCAGCTCACCACCGGAGCGCCAAGAGACC. Translating it yields CASSPPERQET. In full, the CDR3 is CASSPPERQETQYF.

This clone occurred many times. The CDR3 end falls 3 residues outside the read, so it is completed with the germline J gene. The chain employs TRBV4-2 and TRBJ2-5; weak D call: TRBD1 (6 bases). Trimming cost V 1 base and J 3 bases, with 9 bases left between them. Germline CDR1 is LGHNA and CDR2 is YNFKEQ. The CDR3 consists of 14 residues. The CDR3 bases that were read are TGTGCCAGCAGCCAAGGGACAGTCAAAGAGACC. Residues: CASSQGTVKET. The CDR3 as a whole reads CASSQGTVKETQYF.

This clone turned up a few times. The read ends 3 residues early relative to the CDR3; the germline J gene fills the gap. This chain uses TRBV19 with TRBJ1-2; 9 bases fit TRBD1. Germline lookup yields CDR1 LNHDA and CDR2 SQIVND (reference sequence). CDR3 length: 16 residues. The CDR3 here is CASSIEMGQGHNDYTF. CDR3 DNA (partial): TGTGCCAGTAGTATTGAGATGGGACAGGGTCACAATGAC.

Worth noting for this clone: The read falls 3 residues short of the CDR3 end, and the missing part is taken from the germline J gene. The genes are TRBV7-8 and TRBJ2-5, with a possible D match to TRBD1 (5 bases). Germline V CDR1 and CDR2: SGHVS, FQNEAQ. This CDR3 contains 14 residues. V was cut by 5 bases and J by 5 bases, with 15 bases left in between. The CDR3 spells CASSQPQGRETQYF. CDR3 bases read: TGTGCCAGCAGCCAACCCCAGGGCCGGGAGACC.

This clone was counted at least ten times. The read stops 3 residues short of the end of the CDR3; the missing end is completed from the germline J gene. The chain carries TRBV5-4 and TRBJ2-3; 10 bases are shared with TRBD2. The length of the CDR3 is 16 residues. V lost 2 bases to trimming and J lost 2 bases; unmatched junction nucleotides: 5. Germline lookup yields CDR1 SGHNT and CDR2 YYREEE (reference sequence). CDR3 in amino acids: CASSFFTSGDTDTQYF. The CDR3 bases that were read are TGTGCCAGCAGCTTCTTCACTAGCGGGGACACAGATACG.

This clone was counted ten times or more. The sequence runs out 3 residues before the end of the CDR3; the remainder is reconstructed from the germline J gene. This chain links TRBV20-1 with TRBJ2-2, with a possible D match to TRBD2 (5 bases). The CDR3 extends over 16 amino acids. Germline assignment: CDR1 DFQATT and CDR2 SNEGSKA (reference sequence). V lost 5 bases to trimming and J lost 5 bases, with 21 bases between them. The CDR3: CSALPRTSWGTGELFF. The sequenced part of the CDR3 DNA is TGCAGTGCTCTCCCGAGGACTTCCTGGGGAACCGGGGAG.

This clone was counted ten times or more. The CDR3 end falls 3 residues outside the read, so it is completed with the germline J gene. This chain links TRBV28 with TRBJ2-2, with TRBD1 matching over 10 bases. J gave up 5 bases and V 4 bases, and 4 bases lay outside the gene matches. The CDR3 extends over 15 amino acids. Germline values: CDR1 MDHEN, CDR2 SYDVKM. The CDR3 DNA, read in part, is TGTGCCAGCAGTTCCGGACAGGGGGGAACCGGGGAG. Translation gives CASSSGQGGTGE. The whole CDR3 reads CASSSGQGGTGELFF.

In this sample, this clone turned up many times. The CDR3 protein is CASSDQGSGELFF. The covered CDR3 bases are TGCGCCAGCAGCGATCAGGGGTCCGGGGAG. V is TRBV5-1 and J is TRBJ2-2; D perhaps matches TRBD1 (6 bases). The CDR3 goes on 3 residues after the read ends, and that part is filled in from the germline J gene. Germline V gives CDR1 SGHRS, CDR2 YFSETQ. The CDR3 covers 13 residues. V was clipped by 4 bases and J by 6 bases, with 10 bases between them.

This clone occurred many times. The read terminates 3 residues ahead of where the CDR3 ends, so the germline J gene completes it. The rearrangement links TRBV20-1 to TRBJ1-2; 8 bases map to TRBD1. Germline CDR1 and CDR2: DFQATT and SNEGSKA (reference sequence). With V trimmed by 1 base and J by 5 bases, 3 bases remained unmatched. The CDR3 sequence is 13 residues long. CDR3 DNA (partial): TGCAGTGCTAGAGGGACAGGGCATTATGGC. Encoded protein: CSARGTGHYG. The entire CDR3 reads CSARGTGHYGYTF.

Ten or more counts support this clone. The DNA ends 3 residues before the CDR3 does, and the rest of the CDR3 is filled in from the germline J gene. The V gene is TRBV4-1, the J gene TRBJ2-4; D may be TRBD1 (5 bases). Trimming removed 0 bases at V and 6 bases at J, with 12 bases between. Germline V gives CDR1 MGHRA, CDR2 YSYEKL. The CDR3 has 15 amino acids. Incomplete CDR3 DNA: TGCGCCAGCAGCCAAGAAGGGGTCCCCATAAACATT. It codes for CASSQEGVPINI. The complete CDR3 reads CASSQEGVPINIQYF.

This clone was recorded at least ten times. The read finishes 3 residues shy of the CDR3 end, and the germline J gene is used to complete it. V gene TRBV20-1 combines with J gene TRBJ2-7, with 8 bases identical to TRBD2. CDR1 and CDR2 from the germline V gene are DFQATT and SNEGSKA (reference sequence). V lost 1 base and J lost 0; bases outside the gene matches: 5. This CDR3 is built from 15 residues. Incomplete CDR3 DNA: TGCAGTGCTAGAGCCCCCCTAGCGGGCTCCTACGAG. Translation: CSARAPLAGSYE. The full CDR3 is CSARAPLAGSYEQYF.

The table lists this clone with a few counts. Read coverage stops 3 residues before the CDR3 terminus; the germline J gene supplies the remainder. The rearrangement joins TRBV7-9 to TRBJ2-3; 8 bases match TRBD2. The germline V gene encodes CDR1 SEHNR and CDR2 FQNEAQ (reference sequence). The CDR3 loop spans 15 amino acids. CDR3 protein: CASSDLAGQEETQYF. Incomplete CDR3 DNA: TGTGCCAGCAGCGACTTAGCGGGGCAAGAAGAGACG.

This clone was found many times. The read terminates 3 residues before the CDR3 end, so the remaining end is supplied by the germline J gene. The J gene is TRBJ1-5, the V gene TRBV6-1, with D possibly TRBD1 on 5 matching bases. Germline V gives CDR1 MNHNS, CDR2 SASEGT. Trimming pared 7 bases from V and 5 bases from J, leaving 12 bases between. The CDR3 totals 13 residues. The CDR3 here is CASNDEGYQPQHF. The part of the CDR3 DNA that was read is TGTGCCAGCAATGATGAGGGGTATCAGCCC.

This clone was counted many times. The sequenced fragment ends 3 residues before the CDR3 boundary, so the rest is inferred from the germline J gene. This chain uses TRBV4-1 with TRBJ2-5; the match to TRBD2 covers 11 bases. CDR1 MGHRA and CDR2 YSYEKL come from the germline V gene. The CDR3 totals 17 residues. The ends lost 1 base at V and 5 bases at J; junction bases unmatched: 9. The part of the CDR3 DNA that was read is TGCGCCAGCAGCCAAGTGCTTACTAGCGGGAGCGGGGAGACC. Protein product: CASSQVLTSGSGET. Given in full, the CDR3 is CASSQVLTSGSGETQYF.

This clone was counted ten times or more. Sequencing ends 3 residues short of the CDR3 end; the germline J gene provides the rest. This sequence joins TRBV6-1 and TRBJ1-2; 7 nucleotides line up with TRBD1. The J segment lost 3 bases and the V segment lost 1 base, leaving 2 bases of the junction unmatched. Germline V gene data show CDR1 as MNHNS and CDR2 as SASEGT. CDR3 length equals 14 residues. This CDR3 reads CASSEGGGYYGYTF. The covered CDR3 bases are TGTGCCAGCAGTGAAGGAGGGGGCTACTATGGC.

In its sample, this clone was seen many times. The read comes to an end 3 residues before the CDR3 does, leaving the germline J gene to fill in the end. The J gene is TRBJ2-3, the V gene TRBV6-1; 11 positions match TRBD2. The length of the CDR3 is 15 residues. Losses at the gene ends were 4 bases for V and 5 bases for J; bases not matched to a gene: 5. Germline V lookup: CDR1 MNHNS, CDR2 SASEGT. The CDR3 reads CASSVRLAGIDTQYF. Incomplete CDR3 DNA: TGTGCCAGCAGTGTACGACTAGCGGGAATAGATACG.

By share of the sample, this clone is medium-sized. Coverage ceases 3 residues before the CDR3 finishes, and the germline J gene fills in the end. This chain uses TRBV19 with TRBJ1-1; D remains unclear. This CDR3 contains 14 residues. Germline CDR1 and CDR2: LNHDA and SQIVND (reference sequence). V lost 3 bases and J 6 bases, leaving 14 bases between the germline ends. CDR3 bases read: TGTGCCAGTAGTATTCCCAGGCGTGGGCCTGAA. This codes for CASSIPRRGPE. The whole CDR3 protein is CASSIPRRGPEAFF.